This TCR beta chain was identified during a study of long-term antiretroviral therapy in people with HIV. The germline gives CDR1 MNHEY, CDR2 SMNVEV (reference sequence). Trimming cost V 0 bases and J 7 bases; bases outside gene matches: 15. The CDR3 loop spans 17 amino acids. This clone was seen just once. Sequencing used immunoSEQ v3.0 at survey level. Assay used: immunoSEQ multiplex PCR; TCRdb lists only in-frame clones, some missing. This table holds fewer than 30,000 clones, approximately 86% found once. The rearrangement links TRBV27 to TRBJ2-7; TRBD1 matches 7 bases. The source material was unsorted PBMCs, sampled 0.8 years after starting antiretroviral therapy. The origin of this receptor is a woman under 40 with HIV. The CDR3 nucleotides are TGTGCCAGCAGTTTATCCGGCGGCTGGACAGGTCTGGGGGAGCAGTACTTC. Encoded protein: CASSLSGGWTGLGEQYF.